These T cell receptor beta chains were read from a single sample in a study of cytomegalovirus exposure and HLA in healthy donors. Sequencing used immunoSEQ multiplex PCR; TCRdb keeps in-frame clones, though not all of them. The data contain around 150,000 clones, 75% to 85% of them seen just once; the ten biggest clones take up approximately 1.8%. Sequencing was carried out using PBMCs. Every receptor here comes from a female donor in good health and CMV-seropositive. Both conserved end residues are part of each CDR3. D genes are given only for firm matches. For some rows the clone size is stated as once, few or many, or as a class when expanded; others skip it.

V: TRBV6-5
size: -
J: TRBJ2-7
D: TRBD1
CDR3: CASSPTGQGVNEQYF
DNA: TGTGCCAGCAGCCCAACGGGACAGGGAGTCAACGAGCAGTACTTC

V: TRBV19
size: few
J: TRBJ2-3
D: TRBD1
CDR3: CASSSTGTGADTQYF
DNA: TGTGCCAGTAGTTCAACCGGGACAGGGGCCGATACGCAGTATTTT

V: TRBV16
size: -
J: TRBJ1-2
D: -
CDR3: CASSPSQATNYGYTF
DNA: TGTGCCAGCAGCCCCTCCCAGGCAACTAACTATGGCTACACCTTC

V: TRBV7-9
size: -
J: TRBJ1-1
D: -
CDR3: CASSTGGQAEAFF
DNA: TGTGCCAGCAGCACGGGAGGGCAGGCTGAAGCTTTCTTT

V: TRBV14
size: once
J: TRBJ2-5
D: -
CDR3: CASSQPGTRETQYF
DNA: TGTGCCAGCAGCCAGCCCGGGACTCGGGAGACCCAGTACTTC

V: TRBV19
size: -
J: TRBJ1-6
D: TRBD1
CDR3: CASRTGWRNSPLHF
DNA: TGTGCCAGTAGGACAGGGTGGAGGAATTCACCCCTCCACTTT

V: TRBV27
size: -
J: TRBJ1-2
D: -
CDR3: CASSSKGQGNNYGYTF
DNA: TGTGCCAGCAGTTCTAAGGGGCAGGGAAATAACTATGGCTACACCTTC

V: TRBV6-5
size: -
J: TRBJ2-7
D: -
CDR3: CASSPGQVGEQHF
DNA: TGTGCCAGCTCGCCGGGACAAGTGGGCGAGCAGCACTTC

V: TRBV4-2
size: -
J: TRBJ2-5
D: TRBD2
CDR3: CASSQSQPPGLVGGVQETQYF
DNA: TGTGCCAGCAGCCAATCTCAACCCCCGGGACTAGTAGGGGGTGTCCAAGAGACCCAGTACTTC

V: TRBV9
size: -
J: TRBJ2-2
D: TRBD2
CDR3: CASSPRLAGDTGELFF
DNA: TGTGCCAGCAGCCCAAGACTAGCGGGAGACACCGGGGAGCTGTTTTTT

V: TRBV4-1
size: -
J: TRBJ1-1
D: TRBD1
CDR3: CASSQAPGQQNTEAFF
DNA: TGCGCCAGCAGCCAAGCGCCGGGACAGCAGAACACTGAAGCTTTCTTT

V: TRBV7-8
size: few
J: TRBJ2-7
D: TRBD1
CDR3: CASSLLGQGLGEQYF
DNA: TGTGCCAGCAGCCTGCTGGGACAGGGTCTCGGAGAGCAGTACTTC

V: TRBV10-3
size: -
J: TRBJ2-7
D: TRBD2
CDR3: CAISESYGGLYEQYF
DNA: TGTGCCATCAGTGAATCTTACGGGGGGTTATACGAGCAGTACTTC

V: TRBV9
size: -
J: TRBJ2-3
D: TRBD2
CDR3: CASSVEPAGSGDTQYF
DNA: TGTGCCAGCAGCGTAGAACCAGCGGGGTCAGGGGATACGCAGTATTTT

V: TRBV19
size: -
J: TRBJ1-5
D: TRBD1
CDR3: CASTPGGQVNQPQHF
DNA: TGTGCCAGTACTCCCGGGGGACAGGTCAATCAGCCCCAGCATTTT

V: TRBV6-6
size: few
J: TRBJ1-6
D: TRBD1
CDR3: CASINPGQGYSPLHF
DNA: TGTGCCAGCATCAATCCGGGACAGGGGTATTCACCCCTCCACTTT

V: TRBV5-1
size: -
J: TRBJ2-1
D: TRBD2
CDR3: CASSPRTSGTSYNEQFF
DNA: TGCGCCAGCAGCCCTAGGACTAGCGGGACCTCCTACAATGAGCAGTTCTTC

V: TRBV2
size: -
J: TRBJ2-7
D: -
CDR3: CASSEYRTRYEQYF
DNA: TGTGCCAGCAGTGAATATCGGACAAGATACGAGCAGTACTTC

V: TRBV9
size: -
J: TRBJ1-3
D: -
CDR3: CASRGGGENTIYF
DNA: TGTGCCAGCAGAGGAGGGGGGGAAAACACCATATATTTT

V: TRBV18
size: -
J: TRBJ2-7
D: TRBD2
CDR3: CASSPGGVPNEQYF
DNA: TGTGCCAGCTCACCAGGGGGGGTTCCAAACGAGCAGTACTTC

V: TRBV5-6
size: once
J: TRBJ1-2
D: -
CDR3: CASSLRGKYTF
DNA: TGTGCCAGCAGCTTGCGAGGAAAATACACCTTC

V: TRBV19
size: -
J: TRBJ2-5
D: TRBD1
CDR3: CASSPPGTGAETQYF
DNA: TGTGCCAGTAGTCCGCCCGGGACAGGGGCAGAGACCCAGTACTTC

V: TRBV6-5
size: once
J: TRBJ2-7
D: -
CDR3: CASRGASSYEQYF
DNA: TGTGCCAGCAGAGGGGCCAGCTCCTACGAGCAGTACTTC

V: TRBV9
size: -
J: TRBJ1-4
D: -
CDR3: CASSVGHGEKLFF
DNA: TGTGCCAGCAGCGTGGGACACGGTGAAAAACTGTTTTTT

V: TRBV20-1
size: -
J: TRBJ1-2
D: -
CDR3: CSVSEDYGYTF
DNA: TGCAGTGTAAGTGAGGACTACGGCTACACCTTC

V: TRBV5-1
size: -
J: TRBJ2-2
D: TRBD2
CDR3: CASSLLAGELGELFF
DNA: TGCGCCAGCAGCCTACTAGCGGGAGAACTCGGGGAGCTGTTTTTT

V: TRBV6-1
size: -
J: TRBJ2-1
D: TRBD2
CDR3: CASSQREVSEQFF
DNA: TGTGCCAGCTCCCAGCGGGAGGTTAGTGAGCAGTTCTTC

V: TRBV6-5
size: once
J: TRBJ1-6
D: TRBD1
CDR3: CASSSGQAYNSPLHF
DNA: TGTGCCAGCAGTTCGGGACAGGCCTATAATTCACCCCTCCACTTT

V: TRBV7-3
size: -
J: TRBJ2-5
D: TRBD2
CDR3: CASSPRGGYETQYF
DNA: TGTGCCAGCAGCCCCCGCGGGGGTTATGAGACCCAGTACTTC

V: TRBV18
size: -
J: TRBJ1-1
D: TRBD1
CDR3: CASSKGQGNTEAFF
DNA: TGTGCCAGCTCAAAGGGACAGGGGAACACTGAAGCTTTCTTT

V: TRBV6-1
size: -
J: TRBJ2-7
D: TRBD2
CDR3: CASSETSFLGEQYF
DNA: TGTGCCAGCAGTGAGACTAGCTTCTTGGGTGAGCAGTACTTC

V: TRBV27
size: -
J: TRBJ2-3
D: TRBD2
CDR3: CASTKLRLPTSGSGTDTQYF
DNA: TGTGCCAGCACGAAATTGCGGCTGCCGACTAGCGGGAGTGGTACAGATACGCAGTATTTT

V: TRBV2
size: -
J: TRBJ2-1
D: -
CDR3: CASSLYNEQFF
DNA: TGTGCCAGCAGTCTCTACAATGAGCAGTTCTTC

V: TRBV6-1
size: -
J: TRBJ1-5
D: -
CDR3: CASSEEGGSNQPQHF
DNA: TGTGCCAGCAGTGAGGAGGGGGGGTCGAATCAGCCCCAGCATTTT

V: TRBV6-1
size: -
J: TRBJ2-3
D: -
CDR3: CASSEGRVSTDTQYF
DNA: TGTGCCAGCAGTGAAGGCAGGGTTAGCACAGATACGCAGTATTTT

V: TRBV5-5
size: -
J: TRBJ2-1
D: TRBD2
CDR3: CASSLVPTSGGLSSYNEQFF
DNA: TGTGCCAGCAGCTTGGTTCCGACTAGCGGGGGTCTTAGCTCCTACAATGAGCAGTTCTTC

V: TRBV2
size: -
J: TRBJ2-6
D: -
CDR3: CASSPRKTGANVLTF
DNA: TGTGCCAGCAGTCCCAGAAAAACTGGGGCCAACGTCCTGACTTTC

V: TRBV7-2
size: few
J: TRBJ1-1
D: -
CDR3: CASSMGHSSTEAFF
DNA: TGTGCCAGCAGCATGGGACATTCAAGCACTGAAGCTTTCTTT

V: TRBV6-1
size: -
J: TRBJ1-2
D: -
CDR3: CASSEMDSISNYGYTF
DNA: TGTGCCAGCAGTGAAATGGACAGCATATCTAACTATGGCTACACCTTC

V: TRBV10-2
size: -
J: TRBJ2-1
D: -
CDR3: CASSLGQGGGEQFF
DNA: TGCGCCAGCAGTCTCGGACAGGGAGGGGGTGAGCAGTTCTTC

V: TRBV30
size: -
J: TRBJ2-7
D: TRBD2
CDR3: CAWGRGTYEQYF
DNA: TGTGCCTGGGGGAGGGGAACCTACGAGCAGTACTTC

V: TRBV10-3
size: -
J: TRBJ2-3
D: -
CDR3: CAISEFGEPPRDTQYF
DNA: TGTGCCATCAGTGAGTTCGGGGAGCCCCCCAGAGATACGCAGTATTTT

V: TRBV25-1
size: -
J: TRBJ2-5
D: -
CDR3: CASSDGALETQYF
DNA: TGTGCCAGCAGTGACGGAGCTTTAGAGACCCAGTACTTC

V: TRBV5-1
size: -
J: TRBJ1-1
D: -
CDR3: CASSIDMSNTEAFF
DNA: TGCGCCAGCAGCATAGACATGTCGAACACTGAAGCTTTCTTT

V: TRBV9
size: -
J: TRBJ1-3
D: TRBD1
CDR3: CASSEDRGGNTIYF
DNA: TGTGCCAGCAGCGAGGACAGGGGAGGAAACACCATATATTTT

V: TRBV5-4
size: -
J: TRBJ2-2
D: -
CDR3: CASSFSGTNTGELFF
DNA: TGTGCCAGCAGCTTTAGCGGAACGAACACCGGGGAGCTGTTTTTT

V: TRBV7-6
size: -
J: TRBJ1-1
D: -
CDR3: CASSPGGMNTEAFF
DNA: TGTGCCAGCAGCCCCGGGGGAATGAACACTGAAGCTTTCTTT

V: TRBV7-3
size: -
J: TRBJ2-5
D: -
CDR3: CASSYGTDETQYF
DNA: TGTGCCAGCAGCTATGGGACTGACGAGACCCAGTACTTC

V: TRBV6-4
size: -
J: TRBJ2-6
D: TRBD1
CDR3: CASSRDRESGANVLTF
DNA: TGTGCCAGCAGCCGGGACAGGGAGAGTGGGGCCAACGTCCTGACTTTC

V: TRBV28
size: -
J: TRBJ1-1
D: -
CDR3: CASSLGQGSTEAFF
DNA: TGTGCCAGCAGTTTGGGTCAGGGAAGCACTGAAGCTTTCTTT

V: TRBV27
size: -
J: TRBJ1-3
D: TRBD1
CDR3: CASSPKNRGSGNTIYF
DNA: TGTGCCAGCAGTCCGAAAAACAGGGGCTCTGGAAACACCATATATTTT

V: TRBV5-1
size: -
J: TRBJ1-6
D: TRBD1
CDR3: CASSLDYQGARNSPLHF
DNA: TGCGCCAGCAGCTTGGATTACCAGGGGGCTCGTAATTCACCCCTCCACTTT

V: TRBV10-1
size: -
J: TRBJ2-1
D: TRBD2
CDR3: CASSAGTSGSHEQFF
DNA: TGCGCCAGCAGCGCCGGGACTAGCGGGAGCCATGAGCAGTTCTTC